This entry features one TCR beta chain sequence. Its specificity is unknown. J was trimmed by 4 bases and V by 6 bases; bases with no gene match: 8. Germline CDR1 is MNHEY and CDR2 is SVGEGT. The CDR3 extends over 14 amino acids. This record belongs to a study of T-cell memory formation after mild COVID-19. General study findings and limits: Day 15 to 85 contractors were CD4/CD8 balanced; later expanders leaned CD4+. Pre-infection memory already had some responding clones, implying cross-reactive memory joined. Contracting CD4+ clones were located mainly in CM and EM, and CD8+ clones in EMRA.

TCRdb re-called the 5' RACE reads with MiXCR, one entry per CDR3 protein. The table lists just over 350,000 distinct CDR3 sequences, roughly 14% of them singletons. The rearrangement joins TRBV6-2 or TRBV6-3 to TRBJ1-1; 7 bases map to TRBD1. The specimen sequenced was PBMCs or a T cell subset sorted from them (not recorded which). This TCR was sampled from a young man who had mild COVID-19 (a few samples of this study predate the infection). Cell type and time point are not known. As DNA, the CDR3 is TGTGCCAGCAGGAAAACAGGGGAAGCCACTGAAGCTTTCTTT. It translates to CASRKTGEATEAFF.